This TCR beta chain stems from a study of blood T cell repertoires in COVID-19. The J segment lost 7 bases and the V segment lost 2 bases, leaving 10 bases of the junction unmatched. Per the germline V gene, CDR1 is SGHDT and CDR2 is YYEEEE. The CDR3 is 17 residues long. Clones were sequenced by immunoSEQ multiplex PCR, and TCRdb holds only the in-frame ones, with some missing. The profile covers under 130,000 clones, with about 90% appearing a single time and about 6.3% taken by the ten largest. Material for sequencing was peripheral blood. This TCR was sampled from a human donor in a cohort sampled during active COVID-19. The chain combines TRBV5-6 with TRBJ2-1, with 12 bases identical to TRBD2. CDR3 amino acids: CASSFPLAGGPWNEQFF. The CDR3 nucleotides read TGTGCCAGCAGCTTCCCTCTAGCGGGGGGGCCCTGGAATGAGCAGTTCTTC.